One and the same sample provided the 13 T cell receptor beta chains below, sequenced in a study of blood T cell repertoires in COVID-19 (dated by TCRdb to 2020 to 2021). The library was produced with the immunoSEQ multiplex PCR assay. The table comes from immuneACCESS by way of TCRdb, which keeps in-frame sequences with V and J called. Part of the clones is missing from these tables; in studies checked, under half for an unresolved V gene and the rest for unknown reasons. In this sample the table shows roughly 70,000 clones, about four fifths of which occur a single time. Of the sample, under 5% falls within the top ten clones. Sequencing used peripheral blood. These receptors all come from an older woman with acute or convalescent COVID-19.

This chain connects TRBV6-5 to TRBJ1-6; D may be TRBD1 (5 bases). The CDR3 contains 15 residues. The germline V gene encodes CDR1 MNHEY and CDR2 SVGAGI. Deletions cut 6 bases from V and 7 bases from J, with 16 bases between. The CDR3 DNA follows: TGTGCCAGCAGGCTCGGACACAGCGGGAATTCACCCCTCCACTTT. This sequence encodes CASRLGHSGNSPLHF.

The genes are TRBV6-5 and TRBJ1-3, with a possible D match to TRBD1 (6 bases). V gave up 8 bases and J gave up 0 bases, with 11 bases separating them. CDR3 length: 14 amino acids. CDR1 is MNHEY and CDR2 is SVGAGI in the germline V gene. The CDR3 DNA reads TGTGCCAGCGGGCTGACAGGCTCTGGAAACACCATATATTTT. Its translation: CASGLTGSGNTIYF.

CDR3 bases: TGTGCCAGCAGTACCACAGGAGTCTATGGCTACACCTTC. It translates to CASSTTGVYGYTF. This chain links TRBV12-3 or TRBV12-4 with TRBJ1-2; weak D call: TRBD1 (5 bases). Trimming cost V 5 bases and J 4 bases, with 11 bases left between them. This CDR3 comprises 13 residues.

The chain links TRBV19 to TRBJ2-2, with D possibly TRBD2 on 6 matching bases. Trimming left V 0 bases short and J 0 bases short, with 17 bases between. The CDR3 has 19 amino acids. From germline, CDR1 is LNHDA and CDR2 SQIVND (reference sequence). CDR3 loop: CASSIDPVRGGTNTGELFF. The CDR3 region has the DNA TGTGCCAGTAGTATAGATCCGGTGAGGGGAGGCACGAACACCGGGGAGCTGTTTTTT.

The genes are TRBV7-3 and TRBJ2-2; 7 nucleotides match TRBD1. Unmatched junction bases numbered 14, after V lost 1 base and J lost 3 bases. This CDR3 is built from 19 residues. CDR1 is SGHTA, CDR2 FQGTGA, per germline. In nucleotides, the CDR3 is TGTGCCAGCAGCTTAATTGACCGAAAAACAGGGGTGGACACCGGGGAGCTGTTTTTT. Amino acids: CASSLIDRKTGVDTGELFF.

This chain connects TRBV4-2 to TRBJ2-3; D might be TRBD1 (5 bases). Trimming took 5 bases from V and 0 from J, leaving 18 bases between them. Germline V gene data show CDR1 as LGHNA and CDR2 as YNFKEQ. The CDR3 extends over 17 amino acids. In DNA form, the CDR3 reads TGTGCCAGCAGCTTACGAACGGGCAGGGCTAGCACAGATACGCAGTATTTT. Its protein is CASSLRTGRASTDTQYF.

This clone appeared once. V gene TRBV19 combines with J gene TRBJ1-6, with 9 bases aligning to TRBD1. Germline loops: CDR1 LNHDA, CDR2 SQIVND (reference sequence). The CDR3 has 19 amino acids. The ends lost 2 bases at V and 9 bases at J; junction bases unmatched: 17. CDR3: CASSITRLRTGVDGSPLHF. The CDR3 DNA reads as TGTGCCAGTAGTATAACCCGCTTAAGGACAGGGGTTGACGGTTCACCCCTCCACTTT.

This rearrangement joins TRBV3-1 (or the pseudogene TRBV3-2) to TRBJ1-5, with 8 nucleotides matching TRBD1. Germline V lookup: CDR1 LGHDT, CDR2 YNNKEL (reference sequence). This CDR3 has 14 amino acids. V was pared by 4 bases and J by 5 bases, with 4 bases of the junction left unmatched. The CDR3, as DNA: TGTGCCAGCAGCCCCGGACAGGGTTATCAGCCCCAGCATTTT. Translation gives CASSPGQGYQPQHF.

CDR3: CASGSPYGGYTEAFF. The CDR3 DNA follows: TGTGCTAGTGGTTCCCCGTATGGGGGGTACACTGAAGCTTTCTTT. The chain is built from TRBV12-5 and TRBJ1-1; a possible D gene is TRBD1 (5 bases). Trimming shortened V by 4 bases and J by 3 bases, and 15 bases separated the two germline ends. Per germline, CDR1 LGHNT and CDR2 FRNRAP. This CDR3 is built from 15 residues.

The V call is TRBV27, the J call TRBJ1-5, with a weak D call TRBD1 (5 bases). From germline, CDR1 is MNHEY and CDR2 SMNVEV (reference sequence). The CDR3 extends over 14 amino acids. The ends were cut back, 3 bases at V and 2 bases at J, with 8 bases in the middle. This CDR3 is CASSLVGRNQPQHF. Written as DNA, the CDR3 is TGTGCCAGCAGTTTGGTGGGGCGCAATCAGCCCCAGCATTTT.

This rearrangement joins TRBV9 to TRBJ2-2, with unresolved D. V lost 4 bases and J 3 bases, leaving 4 bases between the germline ends. Germline V gene data show CDR1 as SGDLS and CDR2 as YYNGEE. This CDR3 has 12 residues. DNA of the CDR3: TGTGCCAGCAGCTTCGACACCGGGGAGCTGTTTTTT. This sequence encodes CASSFDTGELFF.

The rearrangement uses TRBV4-1 and TRBJ1-2, with 7 bases matching TRBD1. After removal of 1 base from V and 5 bases from J, the junction contained 7 bases not matched to a gene. The CDR3 has 15 amino acids. Germline lookup yields CDR1 MGHRA and CDR2 YSYEKL. This chain's CDR3 is CASSQGATTGYGYTF. The CDR3 bases are TGCGCCAGCAGCCAAGGAGCTACGACAGGGTATGGCTACACCTTC.

The V gene is TRBV12-5, the J gene TRBJ1-6; tentatively, D is TRBD1 (5 bases). Trimming stripped 6 bases from V and 7 bases from J, with 13 bases between. Germline values: CDR1 LGHNT, CDR2 FRNRAP. The CDR3 covers 14 residues. In nucleotides, the CDR3 is TGTGCTAGTGGACCGTCTCGGGGGAATTCACCCCTCCACTTT. Protein sequence: CASGPSRGNSPLHF.